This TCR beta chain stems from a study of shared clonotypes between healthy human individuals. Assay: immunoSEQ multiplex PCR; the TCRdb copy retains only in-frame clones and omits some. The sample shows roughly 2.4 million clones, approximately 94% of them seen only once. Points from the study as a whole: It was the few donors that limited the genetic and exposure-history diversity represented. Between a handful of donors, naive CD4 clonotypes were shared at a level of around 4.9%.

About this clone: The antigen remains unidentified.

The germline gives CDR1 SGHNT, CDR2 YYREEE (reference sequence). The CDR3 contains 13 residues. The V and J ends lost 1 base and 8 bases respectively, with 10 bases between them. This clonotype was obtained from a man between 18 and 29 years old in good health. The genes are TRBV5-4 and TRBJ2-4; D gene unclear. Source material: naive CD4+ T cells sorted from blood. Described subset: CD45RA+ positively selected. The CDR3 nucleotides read TGTGCCAGCAGCTTGCTTGGGGTTGACATTCAGTACTTC. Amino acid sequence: CASSLLGVDIQYF.